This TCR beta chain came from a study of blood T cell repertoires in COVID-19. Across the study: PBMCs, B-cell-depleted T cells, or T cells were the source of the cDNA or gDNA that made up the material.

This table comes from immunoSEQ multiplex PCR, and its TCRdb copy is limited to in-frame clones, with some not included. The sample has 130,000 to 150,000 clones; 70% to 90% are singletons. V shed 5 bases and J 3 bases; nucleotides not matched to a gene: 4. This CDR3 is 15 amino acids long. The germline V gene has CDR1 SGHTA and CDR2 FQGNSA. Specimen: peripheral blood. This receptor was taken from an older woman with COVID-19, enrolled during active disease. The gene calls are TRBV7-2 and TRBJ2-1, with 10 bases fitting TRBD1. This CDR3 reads CASSTRTGGYNEQFF. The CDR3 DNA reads TGTGCCAGCAGCACGCGGACAGGGGGCTACAATGAGCAGTTCTTC.